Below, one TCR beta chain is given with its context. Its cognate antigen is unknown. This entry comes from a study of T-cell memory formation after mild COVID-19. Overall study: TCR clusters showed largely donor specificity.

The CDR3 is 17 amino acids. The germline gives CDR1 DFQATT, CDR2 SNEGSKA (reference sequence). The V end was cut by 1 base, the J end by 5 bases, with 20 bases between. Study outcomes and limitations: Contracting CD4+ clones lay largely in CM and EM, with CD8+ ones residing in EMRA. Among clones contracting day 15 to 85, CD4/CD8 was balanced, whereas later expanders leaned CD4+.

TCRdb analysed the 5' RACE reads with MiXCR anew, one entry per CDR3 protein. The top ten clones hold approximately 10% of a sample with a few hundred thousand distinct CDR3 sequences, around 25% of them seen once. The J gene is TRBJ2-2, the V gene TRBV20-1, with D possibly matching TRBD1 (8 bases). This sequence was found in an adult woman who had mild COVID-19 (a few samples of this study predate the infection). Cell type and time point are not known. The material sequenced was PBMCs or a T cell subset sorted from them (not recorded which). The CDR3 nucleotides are TGCAGTGCTAGAGCAACTCTGACAGGGGAGGGAACCGGGGAGCTGTTTTTT. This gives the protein CSARATLTGEGTGELFF.